This TCR beta chain was recorded in a study of blood T cell repertoires in COVID-19. Germline V lookup: CDR1 MDHEN, CDR2 SYDVKM. Trimming took off 10 bases at V and 4 bases at J, with 11 bases between the two ends. This CDR3 has 11 amino acids. Clones were read by immunoSEQ multiplex PCR, and TCRdb kept only the in-frame ones, dropping some. The sample consists of more than 75,000 clones, 80% of them appearing once. This chain links TRBV28 with TRBJ2-7; D gene unclear. The sequence derives from a woman over 75 with active or convalescent COVID-19. Sequencing used peripheral blood. The CDR3, as DNA: TGTGCCACCACCCAGGTTTACGAGCAGTACTTC. Translating it yields CATTQVYEQYF.